Below are 22 T cell receptor beta chains sequenced from a single sample in a study of T cells after yellow fever vaccination. TCRdb re-derived calls from the 5' RACE reads in MiXCR, one entry per CDR3 protein. The sample contains about 350,000 distinct CDR3 sequences, around a tenth of which appear only once. The source was PBMCs, collected on the day of the first yellow fever vaccination. Source of these receptors: a man younger than 35 who received the YFV17D yellow fever vaccine.

V gene TRBV19 combines with J gene TRBJ2-1, with TRBD1 identical over 8 bases. CDR3 size: 16 residues. Per the germline V gene, CDR1 is LNHDA and CDR2 is SQIVND (reference sequence). V shed 5 bases and J 10 bases; nucleotides not matched to a gene: 16. The CDR3 region has the DNA TGTGCCAGTAGTCTCCGCTTCCGGACAGGGACTTGGGAGCAGTTCTTC. Amino acid sequence: CASSLRFRTGTWEQFF.

The chain couples TRBV12-3 or TRBV12-4 to TRBJ2-3; TRBD2 might be the D (6 bases). The CDR3 sequence is 15 residues long. The V end lost 6 bases, the J end lost 0 bases, and 13 bases lay between the germline ends. Written as DNA, the CDR3 is TGTGCCAGCAGCCTCACTAGCAGAAGCACAGATACGCAGTATTTT. Its translation: CASSLTSRSTDTQYF.

This clonotype was detected only a few times. The chain links TRBV12-3 or TRBV12-4 to TRBJ2-1, with 11 bases lining up with TRBD1. CDR3 length: 17 residues. With 8 bases clipped from V and 8 bases from J, the junction kept 17 bases outside the gene matches. This CDR3 is CASYPMGSGQGVDEQFF. CDR3 sequence (DNA): TGTGCCAGCTACCCTATGGGTTCGGGACAGGGGGTTGATGAGCAGTTCTTC.

This chain connects TRBV4-3 to TRBJ2-2, with 7 bases that match TRBD1. CDR3 length: 17 residues. V gave up 1 base and J gave up 3 bases; unmatched junction bases: 8. Germline lookup yields CDR1 LGHNA and CDR2 YSLEER. The CDR3 coding sequence is TGCGCCAGCAGCCAAGGTTTACAGGGGCCATACACCGGGGAGCTGTTTTTT. It encodes CASSQGLQGPYTGELFF.

Many counts were recorded for this clonotype. The rearrangement links TRBV19 to TRBJ2-3; weak D call: TRBD2 (7 bases). Germline V gene data show CDR1 as LNHDA and CDR2 as SQIVND (reference sequence). Trimming pared 7 bases from V and 1 base from J, leaving 15 bases between. The CDR3 consists of 15 residues. The CDR3: CASTAGASGTDTQYF. The CDR3 bases are TGTGCCAGTACGGCGGGGGCCTCGGGCACAGATACGCAGTATTTT.

V usage is TRBV12-3 or TRBV12-4 and J usage is TRBJ1-1; D might be TRBD1 (6 bases). The CDR3 covers 14 residues. V lost 5 bases, J lost 0 bases, and 10 bases lay in between. The CDR3 nucleotides are TGTGCCAGCAGTGAAGGGGGGATGAACACTGAAGCTTTCTTT. It is translated as CASSEGGMNTEAFF.

This clonotype was observed a handful of times. The genes are TRBV18 and TRBJ2-3; 7 positions match TRBD2. The V segment lost 3 bases and the J segment 7 bases; nucleotides outside the gene matches: 19. This CDR3 contains 18 residues. Per the germline V gene, CDR1 is KGHSH and CDR2 is LQKENI. The CDR3 bases are TGTGCCAGCTCACCGTCATTAGCGGGCCCTCTCCTCGGGAATACGCAGTATTTT. Amino acids: CASSPSLAGPLLGNTQYF.

This clonotype occurred a few times. V is TRBV9 and J is TRBJ1-1; D is unresolved. V was cut by 0 bases and J by 1 base, with 4 bases left in between. Germline V gene sequence: CDR1 SGDLS, CDR2 YYNGEE. The CDR3 is made up of 13 amino acids. The chain's CDR3 is CASSVVANTEAFF. DNA for the CDR3: TGTGCCAGCAGCGTAGTGGCGAACACTGAAGCTTTCTTT. The full variable domain, in which reference TRBV9 and TRBJ1-1 provide the parts outside the CDR3, is DSGVTQTPKHLITATGQRVTLRCSPRSGDLSVYWYQQSLDQGLQFLIQYYNGEERAKGNILERFSAQQFPDLHSELNLSSLELGDSALYFCASSVVANTEAFFGQGTRLTVV.

The sample holds one count of this clonotype. The chain carries TRBV12-3 or TRBV12-4 and TRBJ2-7; D remains unclear. Trimming left V 3 bases short and J 3 bases short, with 18 bases between. The CDR3 contains 16 residues. The CDR3 nucleotides read TGTGCCAGCAGTTTGTCAATTACTAACAACCTCTACGAGCAGTACGTC. Its translation is CASSLSITNNLYEQYV.

This chain connects TRBV5-4 to TRBJ2-7; 7 positions agree with TRBD2. Germline loops: CDR1 SGHNT, CDR2 YYREEE (reference sequence). The CDR3 sequence is 12 residues long. The CDR3 here is CASSLRGEREDV. The CDR3 DNA reads as TGTGCCAGCAGCTTACGGGGGGAAAGGGAAGACGTC.

This clonotype has a handful of counts. The genes are TRBV3-1 and TRBJ2-7; tentative D call: TRBD1 (6 bases). Germline V gene lookup returns CDR1 LGHDT and CDR2 YNNKEL (reference sequence). V was clipped by 4 bases and J by 5 bases, with 15 bases between them. The CDR3 has 14 amino acids. CDR3 bases: TGTGCCAGCAGCCCAGGGGCCGGGTACCACGAGCAGTACTTC. It translates to CASSPGAGYHEQYF.

The rearrangement uses TRBV7-2 and TRBJ2-7; D is undetermined. Germline V gene data show CDR1 as SGHTA and CDR2 as FQGNSA. V was trimmed by 4 bases and J by 9 bases, leaving 19 bases between them. CDR3 length: 14 residues. CDR3 coding DNA: TGTGCCAGCAGCTCAGGTGTGGTCAGTGCTGCGCAGTACGTC. Protein product: CASSSGVVSAAQYV.

This clonotype was picked up a small number of times. The rearrangement links TRBV6-2 or TRBV6-3 to TRBJ2-1, with 8 bases identical to TRBD2. Germline values: CDR1 MNHEY, CDR2 SVGEGT. Losses at the gene ends were 4 bases for V and 4 bases for J; bases not matched to a gene: 15. CDR3 length: 18 residues. CDR3 coding DNA: TGTGCCAGCAGTTCAATAAATCAAGCGGGGGTACGGTACAATGAGCAGTTCTTC. Residues: CASSSINQAGVRYNEQFF.

This clonotype was picked up a small number of times. J is TRBJ2-1 and V is TRBV2; possibly TRBD2 for D (6 bases). The V gene's germline CDR1 is SNHLY and CDR2 FYNNEI. CDR3 length: 12 amino acids. The germline V and J ends were trimmed by 5 bases and 12 bases, with 14 bases remaining between them. This CDR3 is CASSSFWEAQFF. The CDR3 DNA reads TGTGCCAGCAGTTCATTTTGGGAGGCGCAGTTCTTC.

The chain couples TRBV7-8 to TRBJ2-1; 9 nucleotides align to TRBD1. The length of the CDR3 is 16 residues. Germline trimming cut 4 bases from V and 9 bases from J; bases unmatched to any gene: 13. CDR1 and CDR2 (germline): SGHVS, FQNEAQ. CDR3 region: CASSSAGTGTSGEQFF. CDR3 nucleotide sequence: TGTGCCAGCAGCTCCGCCGGGACAGGGACATCCGGTGAGCAGTTCTTC.

This clonotype was observed a few times. V gene TRBV2 combines with J gene TRBJ1-1, with unresolved D. This CDR3 comprises 13 residues. V was cut by 10 bases and J by 0 bases, with 12 bases left in between. Germline V gene lookup returns CDR1 SNHLY and CDR2 FYNNEI. CDR3 sequence: CAIKGSMNTEAFF. Here the CDR3 DNA reads TGTGCCATTAAAGGGAGCATGAACACTGAAGCTTTCTTT. The full variable domain, completed using reference TRBV2 and TRBJ1-1, is EPEVTQTPSHQVTQMGQEVILRCVPISNHLYFYWYRQILGQKVEFLVSFYNNEISEKSEIFDDQFSVERPDGSNFTLKIRSTKLEDSAMYFCAIKGSMNTEAFFGQGTRLTVV.

The rearrangement uses TRBV18 and TRBJ1-1; TRBD1 matches 7 bases. CDR1 is KGHSH, CDR2 LQKENI, per germline. CDR3 length equals 14 residues. V trimming: 4 bases; J trimming: 4 bases; junction bases outside the gene matches: 6. The CDR3 sequence is CASSHDDRVTEAFF. DNA for the CDR3: TGTGCCAGCTCACATGACGACAGGGTCACTGAAGCTTTCTTT.

About this clonotype: The junction does not match germline at one end; this may be a read error. This rearrangement joins TRBV6-1 to TRBJ2-3; 9 nucleotides agree with TRBD2. The CDR3 runs to 17 residues. Germline lookup yields CDR1 MNHNS and CDR2 SASEGT. CDR3 sequence reads: CASSPSWAGGNAETQYF. As DNA, the CDR3 is TGTGCCAGCAGTCCCAGTTGGGCGGGGGGGAATGCAGAAACGCAGTATTTT.

This clonotype was detected only a few times. The chain combines TRBV5-5 with TRBJ1-2; TRBD1 matches 8 bases. The CDR3 covers 14 residues. Germline assignment: CDR1 SGHKS and CDR2 YYEKEE (reference sequence). J lost 8 bases, V lost 4 bases, and 10 bases had no gene match. CDR3 loop: CASSRTGFSQGYTF. The DNA of the CDR3 is TGTGCCAGCAGCAGGACAGGGTTCTCCCAAGGCTACACCTTC. The full variable domain, in which reference TRBV5-5 and TRBJ1-2 provide the parts outside the CDR3, is DAGVTQSPTHLIKTRGQQVTLRCSPISGHKSVSWYQQVLGQGPQFIFQYYEKEERGRGNFPDRFSARQFPNYSSELNVNALLLGDSALYLCASSRTGFSQGYTFGSGTRLTVV.

This clonotype appeared a few times. The V call is TRBV6-2 or TRBV6-3, the J call TRBJ2-7, with D possibly matching TRBD1 (5 bases). CDR1 is MNHEY, CDR2 SVGEGT, per germline. The V end was cut by 2 bases, the J end by 4 bases, with 9 bases between. The CDR3 loop spans 13 amino acids. In DNA, the CDR3 is TGTGCCAGCAGTTACGGGGCAGATTACGAGCAGTACTTC. Translating it yields CASSYGADYEQYF.

The chain couples TRBV4-1 to TRBJ2-3; D might be TRBD1 (6 bases). V dropped 0 bases and J dropped 2 bases, with 12 bases sitting between them. Germline CDR1 reads MGHRA; CDR2 reads YSYEKL. The CDR3 runs to 16 residues. CDR3 sequence (DNA): TGCGCCAGCAGCCAAGATCAATGGACAGCCACAGATACGCAGTATTTT. It is translated as CASSQDQWTATDTQYF.

The V call is TRBV15, the J call TRBJ2-7; either TRBD1 or TRBD2 may fit D (5 bases each). Trimming pared 1 base from V and 2 bases from J, leaving 9 bases between. Germline values: CDR1 LNHNV, CDR2 YYDKDF (reference sequence). The CDR3 runs to 14 residues. This chain's CDR3 is CATSRGGDTYEQYF. The DNA for the CDR3 is TGTGCCACCAGCAGAGGAGGGGATACCTACGAGCAGTACTTC. Full variable domain (missing parts from reference TRBV15 and TRBJ2-7): DAMVIQNPRYQVTQFGKPVTLSCSQTLNHNVMYWYQQKSSQAPKLLFHYYDKDFNNEADTPDNFQSRRPNTSFCFLDIRSPGLGDTAMYLCATSRGGDTYEQYFGPGTRLTVT.